The rows below give T cell receptor beta chains drawn from one sample of a study of T-cell reconstitution after alpha-beta-depleted transplantation in children. In TCRdb, the PCR reads were re-called with MiXCR into one record per CDR3 protein. The sample lists over 45,000 distinct CDR3 sequences, 44% occurring once. The sample in question was PBMCs, mostly from graft donor cells, obtained 360 days after TCRalphabeta/CD19-depleted stem cell transplant. The receptors were sampled from a male patient younger than 18 who had a stem cell transplant for acute lymphoblastic leukemia, so the T cells may come from the graft donor. Each CDR3 is given with its conserved first and last residue. The D gene is left open where the match is weak. Where a row states a size, it is once, few, many or the class of an expanded clone; other rows omit it.

cdr3_aa cdr3_nt d_call clone_size j_call v_call
CASAGRENIQYF TGTGCCAGCGCCGGACGGGAAAACATTCAGTACTTC - few TRBJ2-4 TRBV7-9
CASSQDRGPIQYF TGTGCCAGCAGCCAAGATCGGGGACCTATACAGTACTTC - - TRBJ2-7 TRBV4-2
CASSDRPRLNTEAFF TGTGCCAGCAGCGACCGGCCGAGGTTGAACACTGAAGCTTTCTTT - few TRBJ1-1 TRBV7-8
CASRLAGKETQYF TGTGCCAGCCGACTAGCGGGAAAAGAGACCCAGTACTTC TRBD2 - TRBJ2-5 TRBV28
CASLTSGSYNEQFF TGTGCCAGCTTGACTAGCGGGAGTTACAATGAGCAGTTCTTC TRBD2 - TRBJ2-1 TRBV28
CASSLEITGGSYNSPLHF TGTGCCAGCAGCTTAGAGATCACAGGGGGCTCCTATAATTCACCCCTCCACTTT TRBD1 - TRBJ1-6 TRBV11-2
CASSDLAGANTGELFF TGTGCCAGCAGTGATTTAGCGGGAGCGAACACCGGGGAGCTGTTTTTT TRBD2 - TRBJ2-2 TRBV12-3/TRBV12-4
CASSTRHRGREETQYF TGTGCCAGCAGCACTCGTCACAGGGGGAGGGAAGAGACCCAGTACTTC - few TRBJ2-5 TRBV7-9
CASSFLLLLGKKFF TGTGCCAGCAGTTTCCTCCTTTTATTGGGGAAAAAGTTCTTC - few TRBJ2-1 TRBV12-3/TRBV12-4
CSFQQRGWSTDTQYF TGCAGCTTCCAACAGAGGGGCTGGAGCACAGATACGCAGTATTTT - - TRBJ2-3 TRBV29-1
CASSLGSGMGTGELFF TGTGCCAGCAGTTTGGGTAGCGGGATGGGCACGGGGGAGCTGTTTTTT TRBD2 few TRBJ2-2 TRBV12-3/TRBV12-4
CSSPGPGPRAHEQYF TGCAGTTCTCCGGGGCCGGGACCTCGAGCCCACGAGCAGTACTTC - once TRBJ2-7 TRBV20-1
CSARGTSKTQYF TGCAGTGCCCGAGGGACTAGCAAGACCCAGTACTTC TRBD2 - TRBJ2-5 TRBV20-1
CASSPLREPSYEQYF TGTGCCAGCAGCCCCCTGAGAGAGCCCTCCTACGAGCAGTACTTC - few TRBJ2-7 TRBV6-2/TRBV6-3
CASSPPTVQETQYF TGTGCCAGCAGCCCACCGACAGTTCAAGAGACCCAGTACTTC - - TRBJ2-5 TRBV7-9
CASRRSGVITGELFF TGTGCCAGCAGGAGAAGCGGGGTGATCACCGGGGAGCTGTTTTTT TRBD2 - TRBJ2-2 TRBV2
CASSSRDRGRQFSEKLFF TGTGCCAGCAGCTCCCGGGACAGGGGAAGGCAATTCTCTGAAAAACTGTTTTTT TRBD1 once TRBJ1-4 TRBV3-1
CASSRTGNTDTQYF TGTGCCAGCAGTCGCACGGGAAACACAGATACGCAGTATTTT - few TRBJ2-3 TRBV12-3/TRBV12-4
CASSLWTGSGANVLTF TGTGCCAGCAGTTTATGGACAGGCTCTGGGGCCAACGTCCTGACTTTC - - TRBJ2-6 TRBV28
CAIRETGTYEQYF TGTGCCATCAGGGAGACGGGAACCTACGAGCAGTACTTC - - TRBJ2-7 TRBV10-3
CSARGAGGMNEQFF TGCAGTGCTAGAGGAGCGGGGGGCATGAATGAGCAGTTCTTC TRBD2 few TRBJ2-1 TRBV20-1
CASSYAGGAKTQYF TGTGCCAGCAGTTACGCCGGGGGCGCGAAGACCCAGTACTTC - - TRBJ2-5 TRBV6-2/TRBV6-3
CASSYSVSGETDTQYF TGTGCCAGCAGTTACTCGGTGTCGGGAGAGACAGATACGCAGTATTTT - - TRBJ2-3 TRBV6-2/TRBV6-3
CASSTKQGREGDTQYF TGTGCCAGCAGCACGAAACAGGGAAGGGAAGGAGATACGCAGTATTTT - - TRBJ2-3 TRBV4-2
CASSSFASGTGEETQYF TGTGCCAGCAGCTCATTTGCCTCCGGGACAGGGGAAGAGACCCAGTACTTC TRBD1 few TRBJ2-5 TRBV12-3/TRBV12-4
CASSQEGQGVPGANVLTF TGTGCCAGCAGCCAAGAGGGACAGGGGGTACCTGGGGCCAACGTCCTGACTTTC TRBD1 - TRBJ2-6 TRBV4-2
CSAIYRGRDTGELFF TGCAGTGCTATCTACAGGGGGCGCGACACCGGGGAGCTGTTTTTT TRBD1 once TRBJ2-2 TRBV20-1
CASTEGWTEAFF TGTGCCAGCACAGAGGGATGGACTGAAGCTTTCTTT - - TRBJ1-1 TRBV6-2/TRBV6-3
CASSPSGQVYYEQYF TGTGCCAGCTCACCCTCCGGACAGGTTTATTACGAGCAGTACTTC TRBD1 - TRBJ2-7 TRBV18
CASSTLRRHEVGQYF TGTGCCAGCAGCACCCTCCGAAGACACGAAGTCGGGCAGTACTTC - - TRBJ2-7 TRBV11-2
CASSQDGAGGYGETQYF TGTGCCAGCAGCCAAGATGGAGCAGGGGGATATGGGGAGACCCAGTACTTC TRBD1 - TRBJ2-5 TRBV4-2
CASSPAGLWRENREQYF TGTGCCAGCAGCCCAGCCGGTTTATGGAGGGAGAACCGCGAGCAGTACTTC - few TRBJ2-7 TRBV14
CASSPSGRDTDTQYF TGCGCCAGCAGCCCCTCCGGACGTGACACAGATACGCAGTATTTT - - TRBJ2-3 TRBV5-1
CASSLKGSAKNIQYF TGTGCCAGCAGCTTGAAGGGGTCAGCCAAAAACATTCAGTACTTC - few TRBJ2-4 TRBV5-6
CASSFEGMGKLFF TGTGCCAGCAGTTTTGAGGGTATGGGAAAACTGTTTTTT - - TRBJ1-4 TRBV12-3/TRBV12-4
CASRTSGKYEQYF TGTGCCAGCAGGACTAGCGGGAAATACGAGCAGTACTTC TRBD2 few TRBJ2-7 TRBV27
CASSKGTPNTEAFF TGTGCCAGCAGCAAGGGGACTCCGAACACTGAAGCTTTCTTT - - TRBJ1-1 TRBV12-3/TRBV12-4
CASSSWDRASHEQYF TGTGCCAGCAGTTCCTGGGACAGGGCGTCCCACGAGCAGTACTTC TRBD1 - TRBJ2-7 TRBV6-5
CASRRASGWNQPQHF TGTGCCAGCAGACGGGCGTCGGGATGGAATCAGCCCCAGCATTTT - once TRBJ1-5 TRBV6-1
CASSFRPNGEDTQYF TGTGCCAGCAGTTTTAGGCCTAACGGTGAGGATACGCAGTATTTT - many TRBJ2-3 TRBV12-3/TRBV12-4
CSVRVGAGAFF TGCAGCGTTCGAGTCGGGGCGGGAGCTTTCTTT - - TRBJ1-1 TRBV29-1
CATSDDGQGAYNEQFF TGTGCCACCAGTGACGACGGACAGGGGGCCTACAATGAGCAGTTCTTC TRBD1 - TRBJ2-1 TRBV24-1
CASSLEPGPSTDTQYF TGTGCCAGCAGCTTAGAACCGGGACCTAGCACAGATACGCAGTATTTT - - TRBJ2-3 TRBV7-8
CASSLGSVNTEAFF TGTGCCAGCAGCTTAGGTTCGGTGAACACTGAAGCTTTCTTT - - TRBJ1-1 TRBV7-6
CASSLSPGTSGRNEQFF TGCGCCAGCAGCTTAAGCCCCGGGACTAGCGGGAGGAATGAGCAGTTCTTC TRBD2 - TRBJ2-1 TRBV5-1
CASSLVTTRGYTF TGTGCCAGCAGCTTAGTTACAACGCGTGGCTACACCTTC - - TRBJ1-2 TRBV7-2
CASRGGASYEQYF TGTGCCAGCCGAGGGGGGGCCTCCTACGAGCAGTACTTC - once TRBJ2-7 TRBV28